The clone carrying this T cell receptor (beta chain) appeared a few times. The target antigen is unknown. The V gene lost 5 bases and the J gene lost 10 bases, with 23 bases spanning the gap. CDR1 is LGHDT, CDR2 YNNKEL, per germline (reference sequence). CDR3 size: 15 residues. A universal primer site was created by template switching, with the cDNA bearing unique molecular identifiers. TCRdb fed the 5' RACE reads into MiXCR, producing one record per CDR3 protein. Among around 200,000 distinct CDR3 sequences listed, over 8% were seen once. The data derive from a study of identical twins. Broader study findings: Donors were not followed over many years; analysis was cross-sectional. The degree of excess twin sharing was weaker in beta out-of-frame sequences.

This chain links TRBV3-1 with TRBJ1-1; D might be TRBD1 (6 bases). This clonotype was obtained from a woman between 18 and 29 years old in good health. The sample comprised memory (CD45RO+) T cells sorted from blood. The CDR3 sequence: CASSSLQRGEGPAFF. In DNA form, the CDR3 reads TGTGCCAGCAGCTCGTTGCAAAGGGGGGAGGGACCAGCTTTCTTT.